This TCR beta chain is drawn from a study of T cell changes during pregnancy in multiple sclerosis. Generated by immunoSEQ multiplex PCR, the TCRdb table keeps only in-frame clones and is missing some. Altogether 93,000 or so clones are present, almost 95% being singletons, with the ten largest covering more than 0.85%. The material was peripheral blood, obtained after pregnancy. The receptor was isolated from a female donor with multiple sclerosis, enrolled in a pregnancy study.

DNA of the CDR3: TGTGCCAGCAGTGACAGGGGATTAGGTGGCTACACCTTC. As protein: CASSDRGLGGYTF. This rearrangement joins TRBV2 to TRBJ1-2; a weak D match, TRBD1 (6 bases). The CDR3 is 13 amino acids. V lost 3 bases to trimming and J lost 7 bases, with 12 bases between them. Looked up from germline, CDR1 is SNHLY and CDR2 is FYNNEI.